There are a few counts of the clone carrying this T cell receptor beta chain. Antigen: not known. It was the library that attached unique molecular identifiers to individual cDNA molecules. A single record per CDR3 protein comes from TCRdb applying MiXCR to the RACE reads. The data show under 150,000 distinct CDR3 sequences, around 10% seen once. The CDR3 is made up of 13 amino acids. Germline V gene data show CDR1 as SEHNR and CDR2 as FQNEAQ (reference sequence). With V trimmed by 5 bases and J by 14 bases, 10 bases remained unmatched. The sample originates from a study of human T cells and chemical hapten exposure. Study context: Sensitization was performed using 2% DPC on an approximately 2 cm by approximately 2 cm upper inner arm skin site.

The sample's time point: patch test 1, 2 weeks after DPC sensitization. Treatment in this sample: therapeutic diphenylcyclopropenone sensitization with weekly scalp DPC. Overall study findings and caveats: No shift was seen in TCRs above 1 in 1000 frequency with DPC sensitization. It was expanded TCRs that formed significantly more large CDR3 similarity clusters than controls did.

The chain uses TRBV7-9 and TRBJ2-1, with 9 nucleotides matching TRBD1. Sequencing was performed on whole blood, taken in connection with sensitization to the hapten diphenylcyclopropenone (DPC). This TCR was sampled from a woman aged 50 to 60 with alopecia areata. Some clones in this sample may be carry-over from other donors' samples. The CDR3 loop is CASSRTGEPWEFF. The CDR3 bases are TGTGCCAGCAGCCGGACAGGGGAGCCGTGGGAGTTCTTC.